A single sample is the source of the 20 T cell receptor beta chains below, sequenced in a study of shared T cell receptors in the human thymus. Sequencing was performed with immunoSEQ multiplex PCR; in TCRdb, only in-frame clones are kept and a portion is missing. The sample holds 550,000 to 800,000 clones; approximately 83% are singletons and the top ten take more than 0.01%. The same sample was also used in a study of human thymus T cells.

Sequenced: thymocytes. Every receptor here comes from a girl under three years old with a congenital heart defect.

The chain recombines TRBV29-1 with TRBJ2-7; 7 nucleotides align to TRBD2. The CDR3 loop spans 14 amino acids. The germline V gene encodes CDR1 SQVTM and CDR2 ANQGSEA. V was clipped by 3 bases and J by 0 bases; unmatched bases: 5. This CDR3 reads CSVDAGVPSYEQYF. For the CDR3, the DNA is TGCAGCGTTGATGCGGGGGTCCCCTCCTACGAGCAGTACTTC.

This clone appeared once. The rearrangement links TRBV6-5 to TRBJ1-1, with D hard to call. Trimming stripped 3 bases from V and 1 base from J, with 12 bases between. The CDR3 is made up of 15 amino acids. Germline V CDR1 and CDR2: MNHEY, SVGAGI. CDR3 residues: CASSYWAVPNTEAFF. CDR3 sequence (DNA): TGTGCCAGCAGTTATTGGGCAGTTCCGAACACTGAAGCTTTCTTT.

The gene calls are TRBV28 and TRBJ2-2, with 10 nucleotides matching TRBD1. The J segment lost 2 bases and the V segment lost 6 bases, leaving 9 bases of the junction unmatched. The germline V gene has CDR1 MDHEN and CDR2 SYDVKM. This CDR3 is 17 amino acids long. The CDR3 DNA is TGTGCCAGCAGCCCTGGGACAGGGGTTCGAAACACCGGGGAGCTGTTTTTT. Its translation: CASSPGTGVRNTGELFF.

The V and J genes are TRBV27 and TRBJ2-2, with 7 bases aligning to TRBD2. Unmatched junction bases numbered 9, after V lost 6 bases and J lost 5 bases. Per germline, CDR1 MNHEY and CDR2 SMNVEV (reference sequence). There are 15 residues in the CDR3. The CDR3 nucleotides are TGTGCCAGCAGGGGATGGAGGGAGGGGACCGGGGAGCTGTTTTTT. Translated, it gives CASRGWREGTGELFF.

This clone turned up a few times. In DNA, the CDR3 is TGCGCCAGCAGCCAAGACCTCAGGGGCCCGAAAGTACTGAACACTGAAGCTTTCTTT. Translating gives CASSQDLRGPKVLNTEAFF. The rearrangement uses TRBV4-3 and TRBJ1-1; D perhaps matches TRBD1 (6 bases). Germline V gives CDR1 LGHNA, CDR2 YSLEER. The CDR3 extends over 19 amino acids. Deletions cut 0 bases from V and 0 bases from J, with 20 bases between.

This clone was recorded only once. The chain carries TRBV7-6 and TRBJ2-5; TRBD2 might be the D (5 bases). The CDR3 is 14 residues long. The germline V gene has CDR1 SGHVS and CDR2 FNYEAQ. V was trimmed by 3 bases and J by 5 bases, leaving 13 bases between them. The CDR3 is CASSFRLAWETQYF. The DNA of the CDR3 is TGTGCCAGCAGCTTTCGGCTAGCATGGGAGACCCAGTACTTC. Filled out from reference TRBV7-6 and TRBJ2-5, the complete variable domain reads GAGVSQSPRYKVTKRGQDVALRCDPISGHVSLYWYRQALGQGPEFLTYFNYEAQQDKSGLPNDRFSAERPEGSISTLTIQRTEQRDSAMYRCASSFRLAWETQYFGPGTRLLVL.

V usage is TRBV30 and J usage is TRBJ1-4, with D perhaps TRBD1 (5 bases). The V gene's germline CDR1 is GTSNPN and CDR2 SVGIG (reference sequence). Trimming removed 2 bases at V and 7 bases at J, with 17 bases between. This CDR3 is 15 amino acids long. The CDR3, as DNA: TGTGCCTGGAGTCGTCCAGGACAATTTTTTGAAAAACTGTTTTTT. This codes for CAWSRPGQFFEKLFF.

The chain links TRBV5-1 to TRBJ1-2; the match to TRBD1 covers 7 bases. V lost 4 bases and J lost 6; bases outside the gene matches: 12. CDR3 length: 15 amino acids. Germline CDR1 SGHRS, CDR2 YFSETQ. CDR3 DNA: TGCGCCAGCAGCCGCGTAGGGGGCGCGGGGAATGGCTACACCTTC. Its translation: CASSRVGGAGNGYTF.

The V call is TRBV5-6, the J call TRBJ1-1, with D unclear. V gave up 1 base and J gave up 1 base, with 23 bases separating them. From germline, CDR1 is SGHDT and CDR2 YYEEEE. This CDR3 has 19 residues. The CDR3 here is CASSLSFLQGVASNTEAFF. In nucleotides, the CDR3 is TGTGCCAGCAGCTTGAGTTTTCTCCAAGGAGTCGCTTCGAACACTGAAGCTTTCTTT.

The chain combines TRBV30 with TRBJ1-6; D remains unclear. The ends were cut back, 0 bases at V and 7 bases at J, with 13 bases in the middle. Germline V gives CDR1 GTSNPN, CDR2 SVGIG (reference sequence). This CDR3 contains 15 residues. CDR3 in amino acids: CAWSVRRASNSPLHF. For the CDR3, the DNA is TGTGCCTGGAGTGTACGGCGGGCCTCGAATTCACCCCTCCACTTT.

The chain joins TRBV5-6 to TRBJ1-1, with TRBD1 as a possible D gene (6 bases). The V end lost 0 bases, the J end lost 9 bases, and 18 bases lay between the germline ends. CDR3 length: 15 amino acids. Germline CDR1 reads SGHDT; CDR2 reads YYEEEE. CDR3 DNA: TGTGCCAGCAGCTTGGTGGCATACAGGGTCCGTCAAGCTTTCTTT. Translation: CASSLVAYRVRQAFF.

With regard to this clone: Germline is not matched at one junction end, which may reflect a read error. The chain carries TRBV7-9 and TRBJ1-1; 7 nucleotides align to TRBD1. The CDR3 consists of 19 residues. Germline V CDR1 and CDR2: SEHNR, FQNEAQ (reference sequence). The CDR3 spells CASSLRTGESFQAKGFGGF. In DNA, the CDR3 is TGTGCCAGCAGCTTAAGGACAGGAGAGAGTTTTCAGGCAAAGGGCTTCGGGGGATTT.

The chain couples TRBV27 to TRBJ1-1, with D perhaps matching TRBD1 (6 bases). There are 16 residues in the CDR3. V lost 6 bases and J lost 2, with 19 bases in between. Germline CDR1 is MNHEY and CDR2 is SMNVEV (reference sequence). The CDR3 region has the DNA TGTGCCAGCAGAAGCAGGGGAATGGGCATTAACACTGAAGCTTTCTTT. Translated: CASRSRGMGINTEAFF.

This clone has only a few counts. The CDR3 here is CASSDHGQATLTGELFF. For the CDR3, the DNA is TGTGCCAGCAGCGATCACGGACAGGCGACTCTAACCGGGGAGCTGTTTTTT. This chain links TRBV5-6 with TRBJ2-2, with 7 nucleotides matching TRBD1. This CDR3 spans 17 amino acids. With V trimmed by 4 bases and J by 5 bases, 14 bases remained unmatched. CDR1 is SGHDT and CDR2 is YYEEEE in the germline V gene.

V gene TRBV4-3 combines with J gene TRBJ2-7, with a possible D match to TRBD2 (6 bases). V dropped 0 bases and J dropped 1 base, with 16 bases sitting between them. Germline CDR1 LGHNA, CDR2 YSLEER. The CDR3 runs to 17 residues. DNA of the CDR3: TGCGCCAGCAGCCAAGATGTATATCGGGGGAAGTCCTACGAGCAGTACTTC. It is translated as CASSQDVYRGKSYEQYF.

J is TRBJ1-2 and V is TRBV10-3, with TRBD1 as a possible D gene (5 bases). The V gene's germline CDR1 is ENHRY and CDR2 SYGVKD. V dropped 0 bases and J dropped 10 bases, with 15 bases sitting between them. CDR3 length equals 14 residues. This CDR3 reads CAISESRGGRVYTF. Written as DNA, the CDR3 is TGTGCCATCAGTGAGTCGCGGGGGGGAAGGGTCTACACCTTC.

This chain joins TRBV30 and TRBJ1-1, with 8 bases matching TRBD1. Trimming removed 0 bases from V and 7 bases from J; junction bases left unmatched: 19. In germline, CDR1 is GTSNPN, CDR2 SVGIG (reference sequence). The CDR3 has 18 residues. In DNA, the CDR3 is TGTGCCTGGAGTGTATACCGACAGGGGAAGAGGTCGGGAGGTGAAGCTTTCTTT. Translating gives CAWSVYRQGKRSGGEAFF.

The V gene is TRBV20-1, the J gene TRBJ2-1; D remains unclear. The V gene lost 6 bases and the J gene lost 5 bases, with 8 bases spanning the gap. Germline V gives CDR1 DFQATT, CDR2 SNEGSKA (reference sequence). The CDR3 runs to 11 residues. The CDR3 loop is CSAKRDNEQFF. DNA of the CDR3: TGCAGTGCAAAGCGCGACAATGAGCAGTTCTTC.

This chain joins TRBV2 and TRBJ1-1; 11 bases fit TRBD1. This CDR3 is 14 amino acids long. The V gene end was trimmed by 6 bases and the J gene end by 3 bases; junction bases not matched to a gene: 3. Germline V gene data show CDR1 as SNHLY and CDR2 as FYNNEI. The CDR3 coding sequence is TGTGCCAGCAGGGGGACAGGGGGAGACACTGAAGCTTTCTTT. Its protein is CASRGTGGDTEAFF.

The gene calls are TRBV2 and TRBJ1-2, with D possibly being TRBD1 (6 bases). V lost 10 bases and J lost 4, with 22 bases in between. Germline values: CDR1 SNHLY, CDR2 FYNNEI. The CDR3 is 15 amino acids. In nucleotides, the CDR3 is TGTGCCACAAATTGGCTAGGCCAGGACAGCTATGGCTACACCTTC. This codes for CATNWLGQDSYGYTF.